The source of this T cell receptor (beta chain) is a study of TIL therapy for anti-PD-1-resistant metastatic lung cancer. Sequencing used immunoSEQ v3. Libraries were prepared by immunoSEQ multiplex PCR; TCRdb keeps only in-frame clonotypes and omits some of them. The table shows about 47,000 clones, with around 85% occurring only once. The time point here: pre-treatment sample, taken before nivolumab and TIL therapy. Deletions cut 0 bases from V and 4 bases from J, with 10 bases between. Germline CDR1 is MNHNS and CDR2 is SASEGT. CDR3 size: 14 residues. The table lists this clone with a count of one. Its target is not known. Study-wide results and limits: The baseline peripheral repertoire was partially replaced by infused TIL clonotypes that later decayed.

The sequenced sample was blood, obtained at baseline. The rearrangement uses TRBV6-1 and TRBJ2-7; tentative D call: TRBD2 (5 bases). The TCR sequence derives from a person aged 25 to 80 with non-small cell lung cancer. The CDR3 loop is CASSEAGLAYEQYF. CDR3 in DNA: TGTGCCAGCAGTGAAGCAGGACTCGCATACGAGCAGTACTTC.